These T cell receptor beta chains were read from a single sample in a study of T cell responses to AZD1222 COVID-19 vaccine. Repertoires were generated with immunoSEQ multiplex PCR, while TCRdb's copy carries only in-frame clones and drops some. In the table there are 100,000 to 150,000 clones, around 93% of which are singletons. The source was peripheral blood, collected on day 0 of AZD1222 vaccination. All receptors come from an adult in good health. Both conserved end residues are part of each CDR3.

v_call	j_call	cdr3_aa
TRBV9	TRBJ1-3	CASSVGLGGYSGNTIYF
TRBV28	TRBJ1-5	CASRRTARPNQPQHF
TRBV3-1/TRBV3-2	TRBJ2-5	CASSQANSQETQYF
TRBV9	TRBJ1-1	CASSVAGQMNTEAFF
TRBV19	TRBJ2-5	CASSTSRLPQETQYF
TRBV9	TRBJ2-1	CASSVAPGGYNEQFF
TRBV28	TRBJ2-3	CASSSPGGGTTDTQYF
TRBV5-1	TRBJ1-1	CASSVIRAESVGSTEAFF
TRBV16	TRBJ2-1	CASSQPAGGPKIF
TRBV28	TRBJ1-4	CASSGGGGTNEKLFF
TRBV30	TRBJ2-1	CAWSPYNEQFF
TRBV6-5	TRBJ2-7	CASSPDRASYEQYF
TRBV29-1	TRBJ2-7	CSVEQRGLHYEQYF
TRBV5-1	TRBJ2-1	CASSPNDRDAEQFF
TRBV9	TRBJ2-3	CASSVDVGTDTQYF
TRBV9	TRBJ1-2	CASSVEVGTGYGYTF
TRBV5-6	TRBJ1-1	CASSFFGVGNTEAFF
TRBV2	TRBJ1-5	CASRPQRNQPQHF
TRBV9	TRBJ1-2	CASSAGTGYYFGYTF
TRBV2	TRBJ2-1	CASRTLIIAGGTYNEQFF
TRBV29-1	TRBJ1-1	CSVEDGQVNTEAFF
TRBV6-1	TRBJ2-7	CASSEGGLYF
TRBV2	TRBJ1-2	CASANQGSYGYTF
TRBV28	TRBJ1-2	CASRGPGYYGYTF
TRBV3-1/TRBV3-2	TRBJ2-1	CASSSSGSGSSYNEQFF
TRBV19	TRBJ2-1	CASSIDLEAPSSYNEQFF
TRBV6-2/TRBV6-3	TRBJ1-4	CASSLSGKLFF
TRBV7-2	TRBJ2-1	CASSLLPINEQFF
TRBV28	TRBJ2-3	CASSPWADTQYF
TRBV29-1	TRBJ2-1	CSVDRGRGEQFF
TRBV11-3	TRBJ1-1	CASSHMNTEAFF
TRBV5-1	TRBJ2-7	CASSLGDSWSSEQYF
TRBV4-1	TRBJ1-2	CASSQDLWTGVHGYTF
TRBV6-5	TRBJ2-1	CASRTGPYNEQFF
TRBV5-6	TRBJ2-5	CASRGLGRGQETQYF
TRBV18	TRBJ2-1	CASSPPSGSVHNEQFF
TRBV27	TRBJ2-6	CASNAVSSGANVLTF
TRBV5-6	TRBJ2-3	CASSFSGTISTDTQYF
TRBV11-2	TRBJ1-2	CASSLDRGAYGYTF
TRBV15	TRBJ1-2	CATSRGDPGTGELYTF
TRBV2	TRBJ1-2	CASSEPERGYTF
TRBV7-7	TRBJ2-1	CASSLAPAGGPNEQFF
TRBV5-1	TRBJ1-2	CASGLGDRSGYTF
TRBV6-2/TRBV6-3	TRBJ2-1	CASSRPGLNNEQFF
TRBV24-1	TRBJ2-6	CATSGRTGGSGANVLTF
TRBV7-2	TRBJ1-6	CASSSQGVANSPLHF
TRBV5-1	TRBJ2-3	CASSFLTDTQYF
TRBV7-3	TRBJ2-5	CASSRGGAASTETQYF
TRBV7-5	TRBJ1-3	CARSWNRNSGNTIYF
TRBV7-9	TRBJ2-7	CASSPEHRGEQYF
TRBV28	TRBJ1-2	CASSSPSSDRASYGYTF
TRBV7-9	TRBJ1-1	CASSRRVWDTEAFF